The 20 T cell receptor beta chains below all came from one sample that was sequenced in a study of immune evolution from preneoplasia to lung adenocarcinoma. Data came from immunoSEQ multiplex PCR; TCRdb stores just in-frame clones and leaves some out. Found here are 15,000 or so clones, 86% of them singletons; the top ten hold 2.5% to 3%. The sample comprised FFPE invasive lung adenocarcinoma tissue. These receptors were taken from a person aged 65-85 years with invasive lung adenocarcinoma.

V is TRBV6-1 and J is TRBJ2-7, with D hard to call. Germline CDR1 MNHNS, CDR2 SASEGT. The ends were cut back, 11 bases at V and 3 bases at J, with 20 bases in the middle. The CDR3 has 14 residues. This CDR3 is CASGSNYLDYEQYF. The CDR3 bases are TGTGCCTCCGGAAGTAATTACTTAGACTACGAGCAGTACTTC.

The chain carries TRBV6-1 and TRBJ2-1, with 8 positions matching TRBD2. The CDR3 length is 16 residues. Germline V gene sequence: CDR1 MNHNS, CDR2 SASEGT. With V trimmed by 4 bases and J by 5 bases, 10 bases remained unmatched. The DNA of the CDR3 is TGTGCCAGCAGTGCGGCCGGGACTAGACGAAACAATGAGCAGTTCTTC. This sequence encodes CASSAAGTRRNNEQFF.

The CDR3 loop reads CASMADMNTEAFF. Here the CDR3 DNA reads TGTGCCAGCATGGCAGATATGAACACTGAAGCTTTCTTT. The rearrangement uses TRBV2 and TRBJ1-1, with D uncertain. The V end was cut by 7 bases, the J end by 0 bases, with 9 bases between. The CDR3 spans 13 residues. Germline V CDR1 and CDR2: SNHLY, FYNNEI. Complete variable domain (other parts from reference TRBV2 and TRBJ1-1): EPEVTQTPSHQVTQMGQEVILRCVPISNHLYFYWYRQILGQKVEFLVSFYNNEISEKSEIFDDQFSVERPDGSNFTLKIRSTKLEDSAMYFCASMADMNTEAFFGQGTRLTVV.

The rearrangement joins TRBV4-1 to TRBJ1-4; no definite D call. The germline CDR1 and CDR2 sequences are MGHRA and YSYEKL. The CDR3 extends over 11 amino acids. V lost 1 base, J lost 7 bases, and 1 base lay in between. Here the CDR3 reads CASSQGEKLFF. In DNA, the CDR3 is TGCGCCAGCAGCCAAGGTGAAAAACTGTTTTTT.

The CDR3 loop reads CAIRGEGIYEQYF. The CDR3 region has the DNA TGTGCCATCAGGGGGGAGGGGATCTACGAGCAGTACTTC. The rearrangement uses TRBV7-9 and TRBJ2-7, with D possibly being TRBD1 or TRBD2 (7 bases each). V was clipped by 10 bases and J by 3 bases, with 16 bases between them. The CDR3 is made up of 13 amino acids. Germline V gene lookup returns CDR1 SEHNR and CDR2 FQNEAQ (reference sequence). The entire variable domain, with the rest obtained from reference TRBV7-9 and TRBJ2-7, is as follows: DTGVSQNPRHKITKRGQNVTFRCDPISEHNRLYWYRQTLGQGPEFLTYFQNEAQLEKSRLLSDRFSAERPKGSFSTLEIQRTEQGDSAMYLCAIRGEGIYEQYFGPGTRLTVT.

The V gene is TRBV11-2, the J gene TRBJ1-3; D gene ambiguous. Germline loops: CDR1 SGHAT, CDR2 FQNNGV. This CDR3 region has 13 residues. V was trimmed by 3 bases and J by 3 bases, leaving 6 bases between them. The CDR3 sequence is CASSFLDGNTIYF. CDR3 DNA: TGTGCCAGCAGCTTTTTAGATGGAAACACCATATATTTT. Filled out from reference TRBV11-2 and TRBJ1-3, the complete variable domain reads EAGVAQSPRYKIIEKRQSVAFWCNPISGHATLYWYQQILGQGPKLLIQFQNNGVVDDSQLPKDRFSAERLKGVDSTLKIQPAKLEDSAVYLCASSFLDGNTIYFGEGSWLTVV.

V is TRBV12-5 and J is TRBJ2-7; D is ambiguous. Germline-derived CDR1 and CDR2 are LGHNT and FRNRAP. The length of the CDR3 is 12 residues. Between the trimmed V and J ends, which lost 1 base and 6 bases, there was a span of 7 bases. The CDR3 sequence is CASGLEGIEQYF. The CDR3 DNA sequence: TGTGCTAGTGGTTTGGAGGGCATCGAGCAGTACTTC. Supplemented by reference TRBV12-5 and TRBJ2-7, the full variable domain reads DARVTQTPRHKVTEMGQEVTMRCQPILGHNTVFWYRQTMMQGLELLAYFRNRAPLDDSGMPKDRFSAEMPDATLATLKIQPSEPRDSAVYFCASGLEGIEQYFGPGTRLTVT.

The CDR3 reads CASSPTWGPNYGYTF. The DNA of the CDR3 is TGCGCCAGCAGCCCTACCTGGGGACCCAACTATGGCTACACCTTC. V gene TRBV5-1 combines with J gene TRBJ1-2; the D gene is possibly TRBD1 (5 bases). Germline V gene sequence: CDR1 SGHRS, CDR2 YFSETQ. V was pared by 4 bases and J by 2 bases, with 15 bases between. The CDR3 spans 15 residues.

The chain employs TRBV28 and TRBJ2-1, with TRBD1 identical over 8 bases. The V gene end was trimmed by 6 bases and the J gene end by 7 bases; junction bases not matched to a gene: 8. The CDR3 runs to 14 residues. The germline V gene encodes CDR1 MDHEN and CDR2 SYDVKM. The CDR3 is CASSPPDRVNEQFF. The CDR3 coding sequence is TGTGCCAGCAGCCCCCCGGACAGGGTGAATGAGCAGTTCTTC.

The chain has TRBV11-1 and TRBJ2-7, with D possibly matching TRBD1 (6 bases). CDR3 size: 17 residues. V was shortened by 5 bases and J by 3 bases, with 23 bases between the two germline ends. Germline lookup yields CDR1 SGHAT and CDR2 FQDESV (reference sequence). CDR3 amino acids: CASSPTHPRDTIYEQYF. CDR3 DNA: TGTGCCAGCAGCCCTACACACCCCCGGGACACCATCTACGAGCAGTACTTC. The entire variable domain, with the rest obtained from reference TRBV11-1 and TRBJ2-7, is as follows: EAEVAQSPRYKITEKSQAVAFWCDPISGHATLYWYRQILGQGPELLVQFQDESVVDDSQLPKDRFSAERLKGVDSTLKIQPAELGDSAMYLCASSPTHPRDTIYEQYFGPGTRLTVT.

This clone was found a few times. CDR3 residues: CASSLSPSHEQYF. The CDR3, as DNA: TGTGCCAGCAGCTTGTCGCCTTCCCACGAGCAGTACTTC. The chain combines TRBV5-8 with TRBJ2-7; D call uncertain. Trimming left V 1 base short and J 5 bases short, with 10 bases between. CDR3 size: 13 residues. CDR1 and CDR2 from the germline V gene are SGHTS and YDEGEE.

V gene TRBV6-1 combines with J gene TRBJ2-1, with 9 bases fitting TRBD2. This CDR3 spans 14 amino acids. CDR1 and CDR2 (germline): MNHNS, SASEGT. V trimming: 5 bases; J trimming: 5 bases; junction bases outside the gene matches: 4. CDR3 DNA: TGTGCCAGCAGTTTACGACTAGCGGACAATGAGCAGTTCTTC. Protein: CASSLRLADNEQFF.

The V gene is TRBV29-1, the J gene TRBJ1-1; the D is unclear. Per germline, CDR1 SQVTM and CDR2 ANQGSEA. V was trimmed by 3 bases and J by 4 bases, leaving 9 bases between them. The CDR3 is 12 residues long. As DNA, the CDR3 is TGCAGCGTTGAGAACTGGGGCACTGAAGCTTTCTTT. This encodes CSVENWGTEAFF.

This clone was seen once. This chain joins TRBV18 and TRBJ1-1; D is uncertain. This CDR3 has 14 residues. Trimming left V 1 base short and J 0 bases short, with 6 bases between. Germline assignment: CDR1 KGHSH and CDR2 LQKENI. CDR3 loop: CASSPRRVNTEAFF. CDR3 nucleotides: TGTGCCAGCTCACCACGGAGGGTGAACACTGAAGCTTTCTTT.

The rearrangement links TRBV29-1 to TRBJ1-1, with 7 bases fitting TRBD1. The V and J ends lost 0 bases and 8 bases, in that order; junction bases with no gene match: 3. The germline gives CDR1 SQVTM, CDR2 ANQGSEA. CDR3 length equals 12 residues. CDR3 region: CSVEDPGQEAFF. DNA of the CDR3: TGCAGCGTTGAAGACCCGGGACAGGAAGCTTTCTTT. Complete variable domain (other parts from reference TRBV29-1 and TRBJ1-1): SAVISQKPSRDICQRGTSLTIQCQVDSQVTMMFWYRQQPGQSLTLIATANQGSEATYESGFVIDKFPISRPNLTFSTLTVSNMSPEDSSIYLCSVEDPGQEAFFGQGTRLTVV.

This sequence joins TRBV5-1 and TRBJ1-1, with unresolved D. V was cut by 3 bases and J by 1 base, with 13 bases left in between. Germline loops: CDR1 SGHRS, CDR2 YFSETQ. CDR3 length: 15 amino acids. The DNA for the CDR3 is TGCGCCAGCAGCTGGTCGACGGGGAAGAACACTGAAGCTTTCTTT. It yields the protein CASSWSTGKNTEAFF. Based on the CDR3 plus reference TRBV5-1 and TRBJ1-1, the full variable domain is KAGVTQTPRYLIKTRGQQVTLSCSPISGHRSVSWYQQTPGQGLQFLFEYFSETQRNKGNFPGRFSGRQFSNSRSEMNVSTLELGDSALYLCASSWSTGKNTEAFFGQGTRLTVV.

This clone was recorded once. The chain uses TRBV7-9 and TRBJ1-1; D unresolved. Germline V lookup: CDR1 SEHNR, CDR2 FQNEAQ (reference sequence). Deletions cut 2 bases from V and 3 bases from J, with 10 bases between. This CDR3 region has 14 residues. The CDR3 is CASSLSLTDTEAFF. The CDR3 DNA sequence: TGTGCCAGCAGCTTATCTCTCACGGACACTGAAGCTTTCTTT.

The chain couples TRBV30 to TRBJ2-3; D uncertain. The CDR3 consists of 13 residues. Germline loops: CDR1 GTSNPN, CDR2 SVGIG (reference sequence). V dropped 5 bases and J dropped 6 bases, with 15 bases sitting between them. The DNA for the CDR3 is TGTGCCTGGGGCCTGAAGGCTCTCGATACGCAGTATTTT. It is translated as CAWGLKALDTQYF. Variable domain in full (rest from reference TRBV30 and TRBJ2-3): SQTIHQWPATLVQPVGSPLSLECTVEGTSNPNLYWYRQAAGRGLQLLFYSVGIGQISSEVPQNLSASRPQDRQFILSSKKLLLSDSGFYLCAWGLKALDTQYFGPGTRLTVL.

V is TRBV11-2 and J is TRBJ1-1; 8 bases line up with TRBD1. The germline gives CDR1 SGHAT, CDR2 FQNNGV. The CDR3 has 13 amino acids. The V gene end was trimmed by 5 bases and the J gene end by 4 bases; junction bases not matched to a gene: 3. The CDR3 reads CASSQQGGTEAFF. The CDR3 region has the DNA TGTGCCAGCAGCCAACAGGGGGGCACTGAAGCTTTCTTT. The full variable domain, in which reference TRBV11-2 and TRBJ1-1 provide the parts outside the CDR3, is EAGVAQSPRYKIIEKRQSVAFWCNPISGHATLYWYQQILGQGPKLLIQFQNNGVVDDSQLPKDRFSAERLKGVDSTLKIQPAKLEDSAVYLCASSQQGGTEAFFGQGTRLTVV.

This clone was detected once. J is TRBJ1-2 and V is TRBV5-6; D remains unclear. Trimming took off 4 bases at V and 4 bases at J, with 17 bases between the two ends. Per germline, CDR1 SGHDT and CDR2 YYEEEE. This CDR3 has 15 residues. CDR3 sequence (DNA): TGTGCCAGCAGCCACCGACACATAGGTTTCTATGGCTACACCTTC. Translated, it gives CASSHRHIGFYGYTF.